The sequence of this T cell receptor (beta chain) was determined in a study of early T cells in non-severe SARS-CoV-2 infection. Findings and limits, study-wide: There was a bias toward anti-spike CD8 responses in VDJdb matching, which missed private and CD4 specificities.

TCRdb reprocessed the 5' RACE reads with MiXCR, giving one entry per CDR3 protein. The sample carries 48,000 or so distinct CDR3 sequences, about 6% recorded once. This clonotype was counted a single time. What it binds is not known. The clonotype comes from an adult who was a healthcare worker with PCR-confirmed SARS-CoV-2 infection or an uninfected control (not recorded which). This material consisted of whole blood, taken at baseline.

The CDR3 loop reads CASGSRTVGGEQYF. The DNA of the CDR3 is TGTGCCAGCGGTTCACGGACAGTCGGGGGGGAGCAGTACTTC. The chain joins TRBV12-3 or TRBV12-4 to TRBJ2-7, with a tentative D call TRBD2 (7 bases). CDR3 size: 14 residues. Trimming cost V 8 bases and J 7 bases, with 21 bases left between them.